This T cell receptor (beta chain) was captured in a study of monozygotic twins with cystic fibrosis. Points from the study as a whole: The repertoire was suggested to be naive-dominated, clonality median about 0.0095. Monozygotic CF twins shared more identical nucleotide clonotypes than unrelated patients. In 13 of 16 pairs, V gene usage was closest to the co-twin's.

Details on this clone: The antigen is undetermined.

The table came from immunoSEQ multiplex PCR; TCRdb's copy has only in-frame clones and leaves some out. The data show about 15,000 clones, with 95% to 99% seen just once and around 0.42% held by the top ten. Sequenced: blood. This TCR came from a girl aged 2-15 years with cystic fibrosis.

The CDR3 region has the DNA TGTGCCAGCTCCCCCCCAGGGCCCTACGAGCAGTACTTC. Its protein is CASSPPGPYEQYF. The V gene is TRBV18, the J gene TRBJ2-7; D is perhaps TRBD1 (5 bases). There are 13 residues in the CDR3. Germline loops: CDR1 KGHSH, CDR2 LQKENI. Trimming cost V 6 bases and J 2 bases, with 11 bases left between them.